This T cell receptor (beta chain) derives from a study of cytomegalovirus exposure and HLA in healthy donors. Study-wide context: An earlier analysis identified 95 million to 120 million unique TCR beta sequences in 150 million to 200 million T cells.

This clone has a handful of counts. Its antigen is unknown. Researchers ran the PCR with 60 Vbeta and 13 Jbeta primers. Method: immunoSEQ multiplex PCR; TCRdb's copy keeps in-frame clones and lacks some. The sample has around 130,000 clones, 76% seen once. General study points: In an earlier analysis, most TCR beta V segments were productive about 87% or about 30% of the time. Most TCR sequences showed up rarely, but some public TCRs showed up in many donors.

The material sequenced was PBMCs. This clonotype was obtained from a man between 40 and 49 years old in good health and CMV-seronegative.

CDR3 sequence: CASSFPGRAGSPLHF. The CDR3 DNA follows: TGTGCCAGCAGCTTTCCCGGCAGGGCTGGATCACCCCTCCACTTT. This sequence joins TRBV5-5 and TRBJ1-6; TRBD1 might be the D (5 bases). The CDR3 spans 15 residues. V lost 2 bases and J 10 bases, leaving 16 bases between the germline ends. Germline V gene data show CDR1 as SGHKS and CDR2 as YYEKEE (reference sequence).